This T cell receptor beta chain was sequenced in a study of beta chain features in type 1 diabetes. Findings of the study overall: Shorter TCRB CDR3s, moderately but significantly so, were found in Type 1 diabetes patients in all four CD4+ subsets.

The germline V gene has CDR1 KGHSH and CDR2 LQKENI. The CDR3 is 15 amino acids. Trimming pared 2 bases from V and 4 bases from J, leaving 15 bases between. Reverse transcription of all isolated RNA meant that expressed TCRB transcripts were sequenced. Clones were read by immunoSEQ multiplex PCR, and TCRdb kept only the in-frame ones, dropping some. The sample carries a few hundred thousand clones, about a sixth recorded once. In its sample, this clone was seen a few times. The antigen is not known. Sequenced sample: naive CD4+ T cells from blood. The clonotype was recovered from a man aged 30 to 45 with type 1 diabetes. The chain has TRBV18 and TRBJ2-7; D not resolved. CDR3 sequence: CASSPAVRLTYEQYF. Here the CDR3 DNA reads TGTGCCAGCTCACCAGCAGTTAGGCTTACTTACGAGCAGTACTTC.